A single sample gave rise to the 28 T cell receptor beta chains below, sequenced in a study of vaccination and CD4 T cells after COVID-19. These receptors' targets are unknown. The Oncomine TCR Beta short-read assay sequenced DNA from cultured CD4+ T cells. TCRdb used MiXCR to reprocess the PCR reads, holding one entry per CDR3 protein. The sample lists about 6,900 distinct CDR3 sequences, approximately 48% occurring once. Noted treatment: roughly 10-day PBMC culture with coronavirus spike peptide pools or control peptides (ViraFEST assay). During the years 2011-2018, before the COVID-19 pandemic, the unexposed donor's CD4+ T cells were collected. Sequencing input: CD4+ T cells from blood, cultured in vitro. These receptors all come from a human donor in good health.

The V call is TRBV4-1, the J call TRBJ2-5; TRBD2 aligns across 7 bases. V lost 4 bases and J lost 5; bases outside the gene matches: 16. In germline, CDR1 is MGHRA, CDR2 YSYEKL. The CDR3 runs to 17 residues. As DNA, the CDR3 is TGCGCCAGCAGCCCCCCTCATAGAGCGGGGCCCCCCGAGACCCAGTACTTC. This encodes CASSPPHRAGPPETQYF.

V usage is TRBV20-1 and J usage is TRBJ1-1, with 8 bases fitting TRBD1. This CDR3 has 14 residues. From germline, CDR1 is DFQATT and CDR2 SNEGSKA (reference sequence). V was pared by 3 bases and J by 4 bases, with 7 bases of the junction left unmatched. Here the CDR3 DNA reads TGCAGTGCTAGGGAGGCCGACAGGGGCACTGAAGCTTTCTTT. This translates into CSAREADRGTEAFF.

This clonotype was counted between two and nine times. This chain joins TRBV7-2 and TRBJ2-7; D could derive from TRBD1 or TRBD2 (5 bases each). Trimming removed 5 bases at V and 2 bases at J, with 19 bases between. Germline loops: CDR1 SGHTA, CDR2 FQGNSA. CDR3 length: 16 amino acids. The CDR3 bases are TGTGCCAGCAGCCCCTCGGGGCGGGCGATTACCTACGAGCAGTACTTC. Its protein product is CASSPSGRAITYEQYF.

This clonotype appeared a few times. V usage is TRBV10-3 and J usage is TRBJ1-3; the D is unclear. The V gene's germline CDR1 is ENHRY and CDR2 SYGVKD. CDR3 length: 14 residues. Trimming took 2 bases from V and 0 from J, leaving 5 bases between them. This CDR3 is CAISESSSGNTIYF. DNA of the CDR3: TGTGCCATCAGTGAGAGCAGCTCTGGAAACACCATATATTTT.

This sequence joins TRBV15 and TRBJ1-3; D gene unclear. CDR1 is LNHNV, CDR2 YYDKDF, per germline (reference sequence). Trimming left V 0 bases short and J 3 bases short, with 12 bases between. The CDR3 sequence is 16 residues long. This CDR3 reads CATSRDPMRLGNTIYF. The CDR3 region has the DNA TGTGCCACCAGCAGAGATCCAATGAGGCTTGGAAACACCATATATTTT.

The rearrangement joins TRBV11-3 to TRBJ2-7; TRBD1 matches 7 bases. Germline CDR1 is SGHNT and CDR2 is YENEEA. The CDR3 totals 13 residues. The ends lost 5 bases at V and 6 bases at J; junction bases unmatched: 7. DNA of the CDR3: TGTGCCAGCAGCAGGGACAGTTTAAGCGAGCAGTACTTC. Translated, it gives CASSRDSLSEQYF.

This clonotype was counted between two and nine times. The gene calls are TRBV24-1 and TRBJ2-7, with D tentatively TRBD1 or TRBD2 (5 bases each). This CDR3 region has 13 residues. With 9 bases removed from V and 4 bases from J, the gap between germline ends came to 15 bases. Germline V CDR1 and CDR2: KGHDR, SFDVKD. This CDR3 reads CATWDGKSYEQYF. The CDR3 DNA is TGTGCCACCTGGGACGGTAAATCATACGAGCAGTACTTC.

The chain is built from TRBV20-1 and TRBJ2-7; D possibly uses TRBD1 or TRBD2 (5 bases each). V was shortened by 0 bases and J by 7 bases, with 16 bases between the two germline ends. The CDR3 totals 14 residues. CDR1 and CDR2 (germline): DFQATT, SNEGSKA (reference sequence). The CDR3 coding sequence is TGCAGTGCTAGAGACGTCGGGGCTAAGGGGGAGCAGTACTTC. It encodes CSARDVGAKGEQYF.

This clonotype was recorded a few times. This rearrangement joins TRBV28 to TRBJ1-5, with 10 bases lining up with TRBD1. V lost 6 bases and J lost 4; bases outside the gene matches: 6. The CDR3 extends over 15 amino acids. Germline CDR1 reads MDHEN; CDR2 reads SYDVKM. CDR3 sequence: CASRAGTGVNQPQHF. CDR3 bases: TGTGCCAGCAGGGCCGGGACAGGGGTTAATCAGCCCCAGCATTTT.

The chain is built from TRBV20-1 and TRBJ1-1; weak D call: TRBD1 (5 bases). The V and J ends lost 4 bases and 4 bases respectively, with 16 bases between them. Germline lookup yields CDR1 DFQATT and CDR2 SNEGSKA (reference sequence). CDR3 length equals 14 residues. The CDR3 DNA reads TGCAGTGCTACCCTAGGACTGAGGGGCACTGAAGCTTTCTTT. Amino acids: CSATLGLRGTEAFF.

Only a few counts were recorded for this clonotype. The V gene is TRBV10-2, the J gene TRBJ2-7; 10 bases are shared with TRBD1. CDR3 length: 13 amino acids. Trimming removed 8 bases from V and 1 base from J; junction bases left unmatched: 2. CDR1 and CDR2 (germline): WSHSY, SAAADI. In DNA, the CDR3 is TGCGCCAGCCGGACAGGGGGTTCCTACGAGCAGTACTTC. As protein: CASRTGGSYEQYF.

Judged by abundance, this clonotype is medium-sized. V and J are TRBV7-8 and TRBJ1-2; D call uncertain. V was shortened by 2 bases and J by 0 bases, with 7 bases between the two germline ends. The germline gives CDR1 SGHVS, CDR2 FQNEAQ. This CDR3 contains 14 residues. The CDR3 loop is CASSLRSSNYGYTF. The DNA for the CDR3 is TGTGCCAGCAGCTTACGCAGCTCTAACTATGGCTACACCTTC.

The DNA of the CDR3 is TGTGCCAGCACCCGCCAGGGCCCGGGGTGGACTGAAGCTTTCTTT. It translates to CASTRQGPGWTEAFF. The V gene is TRBV7-8, the J gene TRBJ1-1; a weak D match, TRBD1 (5 bases). V lost 7 bases and J lost 5, with 20 bases in between. This CDR3 region has 15 residues. Germline V gene lookup returns CDR1 SGHVS and CDR2 FQNEAQ.

The CDR3 reads CASSIRPNTGELFF. The CDR3 DNA is TGTGCCAGTAGTATCCGGCCGAACACCGGGGAGCTGTTTTTT. The J gene is TRBJ2-2, the V gene TRBV19; D uncertain. This CDR3 is built from 14 residues. CDR1 and CDR2 from the germline V gene are LNHDA and SQIVND (reference sequence). Trimming shortened V by 3 bases and J by 0 bases, and 5 bases separated the two germline ends.

The CDR3 reads CASSEYGRGRNTEAFF. CDR3 in DNA: TGTGCCAGCAGTGAATACGGCAGGGGTCGGAACACTGAAGCTTTCTTT. The chain combines TRBV25-1 with TRBJ1-1; D perhaps matches TRBD1 (6 bases). Germline-derived CDR1 and CDR2 are MGHDK and SYGVNS. CDR3 length equals 16 residues. Trimming took 0 bases from V and 1 from J, leaving 12 bases between them.

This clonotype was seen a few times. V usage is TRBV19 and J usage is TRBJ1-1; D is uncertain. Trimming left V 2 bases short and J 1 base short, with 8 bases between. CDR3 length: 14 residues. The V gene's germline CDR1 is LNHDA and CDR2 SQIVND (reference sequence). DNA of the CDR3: TGTGCCAGTAGTATAAAGGACTCGAACACTGAAGCTTTCTTT. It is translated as CASSIKDSNTEAFF.

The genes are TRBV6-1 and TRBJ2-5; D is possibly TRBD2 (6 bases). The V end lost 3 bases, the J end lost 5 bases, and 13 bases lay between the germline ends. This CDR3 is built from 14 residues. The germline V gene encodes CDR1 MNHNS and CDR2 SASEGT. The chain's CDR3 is CASSDTGEVETQYF. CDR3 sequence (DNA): TGTGCCAGCAGTGATACGGGAGAGGTGGAGACCCAGTACTTC.

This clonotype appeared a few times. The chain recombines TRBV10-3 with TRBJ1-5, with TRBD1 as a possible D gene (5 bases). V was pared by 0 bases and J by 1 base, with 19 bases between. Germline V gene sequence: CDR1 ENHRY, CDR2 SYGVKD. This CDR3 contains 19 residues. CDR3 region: CAISESGDGGALSNQPQHF. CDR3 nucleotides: TGTGCCATCAGTGAGTCAGGGGACGGCGGAGCTTTGAGCAATCAGCCCCAGCATTTT.

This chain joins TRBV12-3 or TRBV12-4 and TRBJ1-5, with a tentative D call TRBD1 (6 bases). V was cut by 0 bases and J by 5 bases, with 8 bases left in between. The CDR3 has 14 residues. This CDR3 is CASSLAQGHQPQHF. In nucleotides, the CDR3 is TGTGCCAGCAGTTTAGCCCAGGGGCATCAGCCCCAGCATTTT.

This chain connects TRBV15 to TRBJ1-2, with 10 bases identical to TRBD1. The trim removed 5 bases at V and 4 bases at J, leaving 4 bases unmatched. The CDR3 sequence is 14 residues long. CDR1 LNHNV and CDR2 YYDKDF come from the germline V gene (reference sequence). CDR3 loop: CATSGDRGVYGYTF. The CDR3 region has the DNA TGTGCCACCAGCGGGGACAGGGGAGTCTATGGCTACACCTTC.

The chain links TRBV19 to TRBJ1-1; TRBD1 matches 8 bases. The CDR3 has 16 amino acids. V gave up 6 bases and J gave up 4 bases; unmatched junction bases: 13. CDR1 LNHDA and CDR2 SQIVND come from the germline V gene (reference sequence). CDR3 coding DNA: TGTGCCAGTAGCAAGGACAGGGTTAGAATTGGCACTGAAGCTTTCTTT. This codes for CASSKDRVRIGTEAFF.

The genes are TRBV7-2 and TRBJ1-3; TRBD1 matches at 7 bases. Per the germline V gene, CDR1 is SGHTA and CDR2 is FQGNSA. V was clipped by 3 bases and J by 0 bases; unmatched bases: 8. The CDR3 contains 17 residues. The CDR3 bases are TGTGCCAGCAGCTTGCCGTCAGGGGGAACCTCTGGAAACACCATATATTTT. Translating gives CASSLPSGGTSGNTIYF.

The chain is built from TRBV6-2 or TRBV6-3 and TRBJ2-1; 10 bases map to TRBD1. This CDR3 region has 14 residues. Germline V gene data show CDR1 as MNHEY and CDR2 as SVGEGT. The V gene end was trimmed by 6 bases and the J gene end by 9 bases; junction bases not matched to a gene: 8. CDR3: CASRRTGQGTEQFF. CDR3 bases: TGTGCCAGCAGACGGACGGGACAGGGGACTGAGCAGTTCTTC.

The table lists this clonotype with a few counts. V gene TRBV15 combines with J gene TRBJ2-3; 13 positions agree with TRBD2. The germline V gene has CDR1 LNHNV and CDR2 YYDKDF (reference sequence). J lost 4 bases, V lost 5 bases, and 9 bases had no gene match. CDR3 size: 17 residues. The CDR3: CATSGGLAGKISDTQYF. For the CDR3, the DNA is TGTGCCACCAGCGGGGGACTAGCGGGAAAAATTTCAGATACGCAGTATTTT.

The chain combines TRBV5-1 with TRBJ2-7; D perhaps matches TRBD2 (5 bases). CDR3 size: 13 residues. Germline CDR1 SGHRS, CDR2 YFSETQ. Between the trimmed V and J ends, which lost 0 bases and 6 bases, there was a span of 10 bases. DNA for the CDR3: TGCGCCAGCAGCTTGGAGGGAGTGGGCGAGCAGTACTTC. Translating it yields CASSLEGVGEQYF.

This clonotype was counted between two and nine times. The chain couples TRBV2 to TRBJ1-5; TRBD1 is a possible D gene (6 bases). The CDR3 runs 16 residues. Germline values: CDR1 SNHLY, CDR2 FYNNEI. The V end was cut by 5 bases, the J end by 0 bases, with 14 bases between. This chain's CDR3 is CASSLQGGNSNQPQHF. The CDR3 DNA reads TGTGCCAGCAGTTTACAGGGCGGGAATAGCAATCAGCCCCAGCATTTT.

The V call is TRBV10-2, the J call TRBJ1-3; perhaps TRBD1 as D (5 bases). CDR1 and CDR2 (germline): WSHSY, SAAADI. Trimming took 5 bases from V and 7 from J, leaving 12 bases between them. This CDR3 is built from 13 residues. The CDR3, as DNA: TGCGCCAGCAGTCTATCAGGGTTGAACACCATATATTTT. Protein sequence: CASSLSGLNTIYF.

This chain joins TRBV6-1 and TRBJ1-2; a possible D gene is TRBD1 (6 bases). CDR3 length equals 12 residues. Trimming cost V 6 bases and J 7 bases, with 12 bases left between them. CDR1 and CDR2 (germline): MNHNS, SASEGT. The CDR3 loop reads CASSLTGPGYTF. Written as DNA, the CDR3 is TGTGCCAGCAGCCTTACAGGGCCTGGCTACACCTTC.